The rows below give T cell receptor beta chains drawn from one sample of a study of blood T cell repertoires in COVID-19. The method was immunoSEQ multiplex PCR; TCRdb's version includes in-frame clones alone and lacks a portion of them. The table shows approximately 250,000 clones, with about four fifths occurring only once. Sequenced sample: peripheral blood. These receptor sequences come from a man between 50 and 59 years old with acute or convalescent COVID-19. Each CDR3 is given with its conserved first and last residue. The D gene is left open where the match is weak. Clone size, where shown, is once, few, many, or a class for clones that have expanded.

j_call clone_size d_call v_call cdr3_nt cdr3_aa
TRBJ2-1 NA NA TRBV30 TGTGCCTGGAGTGTGATACTAGGTTACAATGAGCAGTTCTTC CAWSVILGYNEQFF
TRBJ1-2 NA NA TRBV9 TGTGCCAGCAGTCTACGGGAGTACTATGGCTACACCTTC CASSLREYYGYTF
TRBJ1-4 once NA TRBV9 TGTGCCAGCAGCCCATCGAAAGGGGCAACTAATGAAAAACTGTTTTTT CASSPSKGATNEKLFF
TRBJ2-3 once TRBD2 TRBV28 TGTGCCAGCAGTTCTCCTCCTAGCGGGAGGATAATTACAGATACGCAGTATTTT CASSSPPSGRIITDTQYF
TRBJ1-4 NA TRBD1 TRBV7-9 TGTGCCAGCAGCTTAGGGGGGACAGAAAATGAAAAACTGTTTTTT CASSLGGTENEKLFF
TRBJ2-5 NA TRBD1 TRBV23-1 TGCGCCAGCAGTCAATCAGTGACAGGGGGTAGGGAGGAGACCCAGTACTTC CASSQSVTGGREETQYF
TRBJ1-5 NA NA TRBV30 TGTGCCTGGGCCCGGGGGGACAATCAGCCCCAGCATTTT CAWARGDNQPQHF
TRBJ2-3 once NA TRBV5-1 TGCGCCAGCAGACTGGAGTCGCTTCGAGATACGCAGTATTTT CASRLESLRDTQYF
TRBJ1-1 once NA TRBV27 TGTGCCAGCAGTTTATCGACATACACTGAAGCTTTCTTT CASSLSTYTEAFF
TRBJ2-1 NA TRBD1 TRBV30 TGTGCCTGCAGGGGGAAATACAATGAGCAGTTCTTC CACRGKYNEQFF
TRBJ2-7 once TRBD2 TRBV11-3 TGTGCCAGCAGCTTTACTAGCGGGAGTGGGTACGAGCAGTACTTC CASSFTSGSGYEQYF
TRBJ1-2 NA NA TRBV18 TGTGCCAGCTCACTGACAGAACCTTCTAACTATGGCTACACCTTC CASSLTEPSNYGYTF
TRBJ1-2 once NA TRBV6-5 TGTGCCAGCAGTTATTGGGGAGCTAACTATGGCTACACCTTC CASSYWGANYGYTF
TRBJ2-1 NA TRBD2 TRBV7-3 TGTGCCAGCAGCTTAGACCTACTAGCGGGAGGGAATGAGCAGTTCTTC CASSLDLLAGGNEQFF
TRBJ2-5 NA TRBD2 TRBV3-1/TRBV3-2 TGTGCCAGCACCGACATAAGACTAGCGGGAACTAAGACCCAGTACTTC CASTDIRLAGTKTQYF
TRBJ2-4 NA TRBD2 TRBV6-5 TGTGCCAGCAGTTCCCCCCCTAGCGGCAAAAACATTCAGTACTTC CASSSPPSGKNIQYF
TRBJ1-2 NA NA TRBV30 TGTGCCTGGGAAAAAAATGGACAGTTTTTTTCCTTC CAWEKNGQFFSF
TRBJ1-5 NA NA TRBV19 TGTGCCAGTACCGGGGGGAGCAATCAGCCCCAGCATTTT CASTGGSNQPQHF
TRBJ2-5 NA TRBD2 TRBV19 TGTGCCAGTAATAAGCGGGAGAGTGGGGAGACCCAGTACTTC CASNKRESGETQYF
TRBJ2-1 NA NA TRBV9 TGTGCCAGCAGCGTAGGTGGGGGCCCCTACAATGAGCAGTTCTTC CASSVGGGPYNEQFF
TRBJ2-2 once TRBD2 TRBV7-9 TGTGCCAGCAGCCCTATTATTAGCGGGGCCAACACCGGGGAGCTGTTTTTT CASSPIISGANTGELFF
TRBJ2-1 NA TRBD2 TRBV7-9 TGTGCCAGCAGCTTAAAGGCTAGCGGGGGGGCGAATGAGCAGTTCTTC CASSLKASGGANEQFF
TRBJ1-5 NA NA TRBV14 TGTGCCAGCAGCCAAGACGGAGATCAGCCCCAGCATTTT CASSQDGDQPQHF
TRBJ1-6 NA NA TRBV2 TGTGCCAGCAGTGACCCCGGGGAGGGACATACCGGGAGACTCCACTTT CASSDPGEGHTGRLHF
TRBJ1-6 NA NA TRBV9 TGTGCCAGCAGCGTAGCGGCAGGCCATAATTCACCCCTCCACTTT CASSVAAGHNSPLHF
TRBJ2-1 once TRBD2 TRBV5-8 TGTGCCAGCAGGCGACCTAGCGGGTATAGCTCCTACAATGAGCAGTTCTTC CASRRPSGYSSYNEQFF
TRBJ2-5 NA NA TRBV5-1 TGCGCCAGCAGCGCCCAGGGTGAGGAGACCCAGTACTTC CASSAQGEETQYF
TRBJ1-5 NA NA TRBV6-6 TGTGCCAGCAGCCGCGGACGGGATAGCAATCAGCCCCAGCATTTT CASSRGRDSNQPQHF
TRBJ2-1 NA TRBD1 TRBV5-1 TGCGCCAGCAGCTTGGAGGGACAGCGGATTCAGTTCTTC CASSLEGQRIQFF
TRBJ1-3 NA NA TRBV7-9 TGTGCCACCTCACAGGGCTCTGGAAACACCATATATTTT CATSQGSGNTIYF
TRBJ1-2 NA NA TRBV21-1 TGTGCCAGCAAAAATAGGGGATATGGCTACACCTTC CASKNRGYGYTF
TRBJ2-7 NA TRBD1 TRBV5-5 TGTGCCAGCAGCACCGGGACAGGGATAAACTACGAGCAGTACTTC CASSTGTGINYEQYF
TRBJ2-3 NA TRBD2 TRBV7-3 TGTGCCAGCAGCTTTGGACTAGCGGGAGGGCAGATTGGCCCAGATACGCAGTATTTT CASSFGLAGGQIGPDTQYF
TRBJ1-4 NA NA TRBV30 TGTGCCTGGAGCTCAGAGGTATGGGAAAAACTGTTTTTT CAWSSEVWEKLFF
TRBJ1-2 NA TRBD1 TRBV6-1 TGTGCCAGCAGTGCCGCCGTAGGGGGCCGATCTAACTATGGCTACACCTTC CASSAAVGGRSNYGYTF
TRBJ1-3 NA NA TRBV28 TGTGCCAGCAGTTTATGGGGGCATTCAGAATCTGGAAACACCATATATTTT CASSLWGHSESGNTIYF
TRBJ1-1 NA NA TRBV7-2 TGTGCCAGCAGCTTAGCGTTCGGGAGCACTGAAGCTTTCTTT CASSLAFGSTEAFF
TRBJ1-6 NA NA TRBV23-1 TGCGCCAGCGGGTCAATGAGGCAGGGGCATTCACCCCTCCACTTT CASGSMRQGHSPLHF
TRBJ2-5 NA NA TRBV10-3 TGTGCCATCAGTGAGTCGACCGGGGAAGAGACCCAGTACTTC CAISESTGEETQYF
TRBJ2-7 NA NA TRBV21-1 TGTGCCAGCATCCCGGGAGGAAGCAGCTCCTACGAGCAGTACTTC CASIPGGSSSYEQYF
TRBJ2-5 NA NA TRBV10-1 TGCGCCAGCAGTGATTTCAGGGACCAAGAGACCCAGTACTTC CASSDFRDQETQYF
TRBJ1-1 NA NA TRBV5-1 TGCGCCAGCAGCTTGGACGCCGTTCGAGGGAACACTGAAGCTTTCTTT CASSLDAVRGNTEAFF
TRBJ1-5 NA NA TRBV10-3 TGTGCCATCAGTGAAGCGGGGGCTGGGGGCAATCAGCCCCAGCATTTT CAISEAGAGGNQPQHF
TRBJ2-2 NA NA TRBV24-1 TGTGCCACCAGCCCCCGGACAGCGAACACCGGGGAGCTGTTTTTT CATSPRTANTGELFF
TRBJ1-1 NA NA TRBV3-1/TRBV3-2 TGTGCCAGCAGACTGACAGAGAACACTGAAGCTTTCTTT CASRLTENTEAFF
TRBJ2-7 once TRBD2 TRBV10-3 TGTGCCATCAGTGAGAGCCTAGCGGTGAACTACGAGCAGTACTTC CAISESLAVNYEQYF
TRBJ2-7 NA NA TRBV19 TGTGCCAGTAGTATCCTCCTGCAGGGGACCGAGCAGTACTTC CASSILLQGTEQYF